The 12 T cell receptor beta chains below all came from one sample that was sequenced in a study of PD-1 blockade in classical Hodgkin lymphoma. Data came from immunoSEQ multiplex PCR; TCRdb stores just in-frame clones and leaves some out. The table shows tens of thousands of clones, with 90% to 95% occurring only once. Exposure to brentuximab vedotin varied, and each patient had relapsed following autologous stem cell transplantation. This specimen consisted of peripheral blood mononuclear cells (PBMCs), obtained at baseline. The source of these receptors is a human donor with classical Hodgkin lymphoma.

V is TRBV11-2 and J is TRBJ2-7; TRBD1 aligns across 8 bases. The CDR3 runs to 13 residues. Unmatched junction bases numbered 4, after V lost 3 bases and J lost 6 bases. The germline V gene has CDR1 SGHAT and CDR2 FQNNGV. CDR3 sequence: CASSFRTGREQYF. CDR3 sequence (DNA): TGTGCCAGCAGCTTCCGGACAGGGCGCGAGCAGTACTTC.

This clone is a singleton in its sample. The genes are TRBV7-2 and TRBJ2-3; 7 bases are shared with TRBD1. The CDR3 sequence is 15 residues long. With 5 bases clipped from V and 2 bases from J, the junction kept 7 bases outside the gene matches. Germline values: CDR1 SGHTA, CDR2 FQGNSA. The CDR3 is CASSLTGDITDTQYF. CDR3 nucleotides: TGTGCCAGCAGCCTAACAGGGGATATCACAGATACGCAGTATTTT.

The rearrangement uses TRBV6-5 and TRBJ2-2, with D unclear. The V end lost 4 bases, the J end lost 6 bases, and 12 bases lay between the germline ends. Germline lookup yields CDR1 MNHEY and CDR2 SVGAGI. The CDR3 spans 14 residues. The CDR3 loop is CASSSDLLPGELFF. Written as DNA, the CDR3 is TGTGCCAGCAGTTCTGACCTCCTACCCGGGGAGCTGTTTTTT.

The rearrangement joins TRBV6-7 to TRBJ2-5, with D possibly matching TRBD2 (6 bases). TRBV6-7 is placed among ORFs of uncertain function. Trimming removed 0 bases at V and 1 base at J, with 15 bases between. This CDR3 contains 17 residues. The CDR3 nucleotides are TGTGCCAGCAGTTACTCGGTTGTGGGAGGTTGCCAAGAGACCCAGTACTTC. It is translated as CASSYSVVGGCQETQYF.

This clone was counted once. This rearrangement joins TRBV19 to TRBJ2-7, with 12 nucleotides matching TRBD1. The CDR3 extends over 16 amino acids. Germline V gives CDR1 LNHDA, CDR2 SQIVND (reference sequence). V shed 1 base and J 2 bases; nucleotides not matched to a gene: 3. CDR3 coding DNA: TGTGCCAGTAGTATAGGGGACAGGGGGCCTACCTACGAGCAGTACTTC. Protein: CASSIGDRGPTYEQYF.

CDR3 bases: TGTGCCAGCAGTGGGGCAAACAGGGGGTTCGATCCGGGGAAGCTGTTTTTT. Encoded protein: CASSGANRGFDPGKLFF. This chain links TRBV28 with TRBJ2-2; TRBD1 matches at 8 bases. The length of the CDR3 is 17 residues. V lost 5 bases, J lost 12 bases, and 20 bases stayed unmatched. The germline CDR1 and CDR2 sequences are MDHEN and SYDVKM.

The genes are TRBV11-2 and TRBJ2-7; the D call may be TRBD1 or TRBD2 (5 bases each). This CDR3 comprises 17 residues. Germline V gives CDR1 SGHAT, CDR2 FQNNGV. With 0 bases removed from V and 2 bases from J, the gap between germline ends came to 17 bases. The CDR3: CASSLDREIPYPYEQYF. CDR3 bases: TGTGCCAGCAGCTTAGACAGGGAGATCCCCTACCCCTACGAGCAGTACTTC.

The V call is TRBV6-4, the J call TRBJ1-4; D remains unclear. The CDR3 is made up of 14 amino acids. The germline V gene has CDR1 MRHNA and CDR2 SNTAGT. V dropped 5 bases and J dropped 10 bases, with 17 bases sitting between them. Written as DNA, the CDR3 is TGTGCCAGCAGTTCTGGGCCGAGCTCTGGAAAACTGTTTTTT. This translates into CASSSGPSSGKLFF.

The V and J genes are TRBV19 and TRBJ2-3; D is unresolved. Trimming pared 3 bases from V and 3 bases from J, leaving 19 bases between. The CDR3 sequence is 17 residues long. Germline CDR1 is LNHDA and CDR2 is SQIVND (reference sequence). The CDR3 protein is CASSIMLPGGVTDTQYF. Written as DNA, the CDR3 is TGTGCCAGTAGTATCATGTTACCGGGTGGGGTAACAGATACGCAGTATTTT.

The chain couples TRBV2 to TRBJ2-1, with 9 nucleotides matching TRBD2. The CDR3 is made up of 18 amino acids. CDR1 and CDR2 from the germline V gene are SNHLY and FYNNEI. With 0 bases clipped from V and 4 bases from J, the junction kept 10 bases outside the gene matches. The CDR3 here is CASSEALTSGLPYNEQFF. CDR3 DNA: TGTGCCAGCAGTGAAGCACTGACTAGCGGCTTACCATACAATGAGCAGTTCTTC.

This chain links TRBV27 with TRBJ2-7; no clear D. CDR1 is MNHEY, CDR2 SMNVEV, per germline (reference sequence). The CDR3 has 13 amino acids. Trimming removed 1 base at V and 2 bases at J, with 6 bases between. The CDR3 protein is CASSLFGTYEQYF. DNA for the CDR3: TGTGCCAGCAGTTTATTTGGAACCTACGAGCAGTACTTC.

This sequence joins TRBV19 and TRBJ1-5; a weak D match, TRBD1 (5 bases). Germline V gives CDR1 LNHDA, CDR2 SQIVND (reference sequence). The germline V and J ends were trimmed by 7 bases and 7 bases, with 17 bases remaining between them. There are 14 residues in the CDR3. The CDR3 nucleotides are TGTGCCAGTACCTCGGACATTAGTTCGCAGCCCCAGCATTTT. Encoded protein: CASTSDISSQPQHF.